These 9 T cell receptor beta chains were sequenced from one sample in a study of T cells after yellow fever vaccination. TCRdb re-called the 5' RACE reads with MiXCR, one entry per CDR3 protein. The data show about 99,000 distinct CDR3 sequences, about 6% seen once. The material was CD8+ T cells sorted from PBMCs, obtained 10 days after the yellow fever booster vaccination. These receptors were taken from a man between 18 and 29 years old who received the YFV17D yellow fever vaccine.

V gene TRBV12-3 or TRBV12-4 combines with J gene TRBJ2-2, with D hard to call. The CDR3 spans 13 residues. The V end was cut by 4 bases, the J end by 6 bases, with 9 bases between. The CDR3 nucleotides read TGTGCCAGCAGTTACGGATTGGCCGGGGAGCTGTTTTTT. Amino acid sequence: CASSYGLAGELFF.

In its sample, this clonotype was seen a few times. V is TRBV19 and J is TRBJ1-2, with D unclear. The ends were cut back, 5 bases at V and 4 bases at J, with 14 bases in the middle. Per germline, CDR1 LNHDA and CDR2 SQIVND (reference sequence). CDR3 length equals 14 residues. Written as DNA, the CDR3 is TGTGCCAGTAGTGAGCCGCACATCCTCTATGGCTACACCTTC. It is translated as CASSEPHILYGYTF.

This clonotype was observed a few times. CDR3 residues: CASSQYQTVEETQYF. The CDR3 region has the DNA TGCGCCAGCAGCCAATACCAAACGGTGGAAGAGACCCAGTACTTC. The J gene is TRBJ2-5, the V gene TRBV4-1, with D uncertain. From germline, CDR1 is MGHRA and CDR2 YSYEKL. The CDR3 covers 15 residues. Deletions cut 2 bases from V and 3 bases from J, with 13 bases between.

This rearrangement joins TRBV18 to TRBJ1-1; 11 nucleotides agree with TRBD1. The CDR3 contains 15 residues. Germline CDR1 is KGHSH and CDR2 is LQKENI. Losses at the gene ends were 4 bases for V and 1 base for J; bases not matched to a gene: 2. For the CDR3, the DNA is TGTGCCAGCTCACGAGGACAGGGGGCGAACACTGAAGCTTTCTTT. It specifies CASSRGQGANTEAFF.

CDR3 nucleotides: TGCAGTGCTAGAATTTGGCGGGGAATGGAGACCCAGTACTTC. Residues: CSARIWRGMETQYF. V usage is TRBV20-1 and J usage is TRBJ2-5; tentatively, D is TRBD2 (6 bases). This CDR3 contains 14 residues. V was pared by 2 bases and J by 5 bases, with 15 bases between. Germline-derived CDR1 and CDR2 are DFQATT and SNEGSKA (reference sequence).

This clonotype was seen at least ten times. The chain couples TRBV20-1 to TRBJ2-3; D call uncertain. CDR1 is DFQATT and CDR2 is SNEGSKA in the germline V gene (reference sequence). This CDR3 comprises 13 residues. V lost 3 bases to trimming and J lost 2 bases, with 9 bases between them. CDR3 protein: CSASVRNTDTQYF. Written as DNA, the CDR3 is TGCAGTGCTAGTGTCAGGAACACAGATACGCAGTATTTT.

This chain connects TRBV7-2 to TRBJ2-7; TRBD2 matches 10 bases. Germline loops: CDR1 SGHTA, CDR2 FQGNSA. V was pared by 5 bases and J by 0 bases, with 10 bases of the junction left unmatched. The CDR3 totals 17 residues. The CDR3 DNA sequence: TGTGCCAGCAGCGCGGGTACTAGCGGGGAGAACTCCTACGAGCAGTACTTC. Translation: CASSAGTSGENSYEQYF.

This clonotype was counted between two and nine times. The V gene is TRBV7-2, the J gene TRBJ2-7; D is undetermined. V gave up 1 base and J gave up 3 bases, with 13 bases separating them. The CDR3 sequence is 15 residues long. The V gene's germline CDR1 is SGHTA and CDR2 FQGNSA. DNA of the CDR3: TGTGCCAGCAGCTTAGAGTCCGGGTTATACTACGAGCAGTACTTC. It is translated as CASSLESGLYYEQYF. Variable domain in full (rest from reference TRBV7-2 and TRBJ2-7): GAGVSQSPSNKVTEKGKDVELRCDPISGHTALYWYRQSLGQGLEFLIYFQGNSAPDKSGLPSDRFSAERTGGSVSTLTIQRTQQEDSAVYLCASSLESGLYYEQYFGPGTRLTVT.

This clonotype came up a few times. V usage is TRBV5-1 and J usage is TRBJ2-7; D is undetermined. There are 13 residues in the CDR3. Trimming left V 0 bases short and J 6 bases short, with 10 bases between. CDR1 and CDR2 (germline): SGHRS, YFSETQ. CDR3 DNA: TGCGCCAGCAGCTTGGCCGCACTGAGCGAGCAGTACTTC. As protein: CASSLAALSEQYF.